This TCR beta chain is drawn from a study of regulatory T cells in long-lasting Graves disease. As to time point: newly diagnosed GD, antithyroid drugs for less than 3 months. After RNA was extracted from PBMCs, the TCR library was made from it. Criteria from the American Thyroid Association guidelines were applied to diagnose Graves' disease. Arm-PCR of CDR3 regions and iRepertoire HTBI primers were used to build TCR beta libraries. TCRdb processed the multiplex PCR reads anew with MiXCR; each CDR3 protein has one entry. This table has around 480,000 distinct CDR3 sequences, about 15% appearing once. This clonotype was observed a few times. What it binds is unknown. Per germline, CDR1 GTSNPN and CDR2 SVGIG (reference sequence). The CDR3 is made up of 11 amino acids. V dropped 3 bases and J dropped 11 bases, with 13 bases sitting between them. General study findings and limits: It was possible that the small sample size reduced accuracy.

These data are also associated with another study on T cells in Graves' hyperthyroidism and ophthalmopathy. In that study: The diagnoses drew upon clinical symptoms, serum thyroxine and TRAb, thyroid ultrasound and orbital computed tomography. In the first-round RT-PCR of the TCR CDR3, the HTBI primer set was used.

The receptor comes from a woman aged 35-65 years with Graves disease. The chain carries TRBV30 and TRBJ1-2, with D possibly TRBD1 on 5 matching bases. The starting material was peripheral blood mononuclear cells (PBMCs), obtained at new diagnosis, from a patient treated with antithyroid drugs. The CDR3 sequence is CAWRAGMMYTF. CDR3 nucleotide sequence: TGTGCCTGGAGGGCAGGGATGATGTACACCTTC.